This entry concerns a single T cell receptor beta chain. This clonotype was detected many times. The specificity of this receptor is unknown. Base-call qualities are not available, and no considerably larger clone is one nucleotide away. In the germline V gene, CDR1 corresponds to LGHNA and CDR2 to YNFKEQ. CDR3 length: 16 amino acids, cysteine to phenylalanine. The read is trimmed to its CDR3 DNA, 48 bases read in frame from base 1. Deletion took 0 bases off V and 5 bases off J, with a span of 14 bases between the germline ends. These data come from a study of identical twins (TCRdb year 2016). At the level of the whole study: To test whether fetal clonotypes persist, the study used deep sequencing on TCR alpha and beta repertoires from monozygotic twins, unrelated adults of various ages, and cord blood. To rule out contamination, the twin experiments were replicated at different times with different library preparation protocols. General conclusions and limits of the study: Because the same donors could not be followed over many years, the conclusions relied on cross-sectional statistical analysis. Fewer insertions were carried by abundant cord blood beta clonotypes; a weaker similar trend was observed in young adult naive repertoires, while no such trend was observed in memory repertoires. A weaker excess of twin sharing was found in beta out-of-frame sequences because the signal-to-noise ratio was lowered by fewer shared sequences. Invariant T cells such as MAIT and iNKT could partly confound zero-insertion analyses, although diverse VJ usage argued against such confounding for most clonotypes. In monozygotic twins, out-of-frame TCR alpha sharing was systematically underestimated by recombination models, although the models agreed with sharing between unrelated individuals. Compared with coincidental sharing between unrelated individuals, out-of-frame TCR alpha sequences shared between twins showed an excess of sequences with low generation probability.

The library was built by means of 5' RACE. Instrument on record: Illumina HiSeq 2000. A universal primer binding site was introduced by template switching, and a unique molecular identifier was present in the final cDNA, enabling accurate counting of TCR cDNA molecules. Specific primers in the conserved constant-segment region were used to synthesize first-strand cDNA for the TCR alpha and beta chains. To control for contamination, every cDNA library was double barcoded, receiving both a SMART-Mk sample barcode and Illumina barcodes. TruSeq adapter sequences, together with Illumina sample barcodes, were added in two successive PCR steps. The TCR alpha and beta cDNA libraries were sequenced on the Illumina HiSeq platform using custom primers. Per the authors' processing: MiGEC processed the raw reads to extract unique molecular identifiers, while MiXCR was used to determine the CDR3 positions. Recombination models were inferred per individual with the repgenHMM and IGoR tools using an EM algorithm. The tcR package in R was used for shared clonotype analysis, with sharing normalized by the product of cloneset sizes. To study raw recombination without the effects of thymic and clonal selection, out-of-frame nonproductive sequences were analyzed. TCRdb itself trimmed the public reads at Q25 with fastp, ran MiXCR and retained productive beta chains. Merged by CDR3 protein, the rows form single entries marked with the most common genes and DNA. TCRdb, not the authors, supplied the V and J calls. For this sample the table gives under 300,000 distinct CDR3 sequences, of which about 8.3% were detected only once. Approximately 3% of the sample comes from the top ten.

Every donor was a healthy Caucasian. The twin cohort comprised three pairs of female monozygotic twins, all aged roughly 18 to 29 years. Positive isolation kits from Invitrogen were used to isolate CD4+ and CD8+ T cell populations. This sample was shared with a second study, whose subject was yellow fever vaccine responses in identical twins. That second report states: According to the authors, the vaccine-induced T cell response in identical twins seemed to be partly convergent and partly specific to each individual. The study precisely tracked vaccine-responding T cell clones in identical twins.

The chain couples TRBV4-2 to TRBJ1-5; the D gene is possibly TRBD1, with 6 bases matching. Sequencing was carried out using CD8+ T cells sorted from blood. The sequence derives from a woman younger than 30 in good health. The CDR3 in this case is CASSQEAGAMDQPQHF. The DNA is as follows: TGTGCCAGCAGCCAAGAGGCGGGGGCCATGGATCAGCCCCAGCATTTT.